Described below is a single TCR beta chain sequence and its context. Antigen unknown. The record originates from a study of PD-1 blockade in classical Hodgkin lymphoma. Study outcomes and limitations: Newly diagnosed patients were said to have less baseline TCR diversity than healthy donors did. Sources of repertoire differences remain undefined, possibly disease activity or prior therapy.

The time point was: newly diagnosed, previously untreated cHL patient sample. For comparison, PBMCs from newly diagnosed, untreated classical Hodgkin lymphoma were used. Per germline, CDR1 MNHEY and CDR2 SMNVEV (reference sequence). The CDR3 totals 14 residues. V was pared by 0 bases and J by 11 bases, with 14 bases between. Produced via immunoSEQ multiplex PCR; TCRdb's table is partial and in-frame only. Of around 27,000 clones in the sample, just over 90% were seen once. This rearrangement joins TRBV27 to TRBJ1-5; no firm D call. The clonotype comes from a human donor with classical Hodgkin lymphoma. Material for sequencing was peripheral blood mononuclear cells (PBMCs). This CDR3 reads CASSLSFRFLAQHF. The CDR3, as DNA: TGTGCCAGCAGTTTATCGTTCAGGTTCCTAGCCCAGCATTTT.